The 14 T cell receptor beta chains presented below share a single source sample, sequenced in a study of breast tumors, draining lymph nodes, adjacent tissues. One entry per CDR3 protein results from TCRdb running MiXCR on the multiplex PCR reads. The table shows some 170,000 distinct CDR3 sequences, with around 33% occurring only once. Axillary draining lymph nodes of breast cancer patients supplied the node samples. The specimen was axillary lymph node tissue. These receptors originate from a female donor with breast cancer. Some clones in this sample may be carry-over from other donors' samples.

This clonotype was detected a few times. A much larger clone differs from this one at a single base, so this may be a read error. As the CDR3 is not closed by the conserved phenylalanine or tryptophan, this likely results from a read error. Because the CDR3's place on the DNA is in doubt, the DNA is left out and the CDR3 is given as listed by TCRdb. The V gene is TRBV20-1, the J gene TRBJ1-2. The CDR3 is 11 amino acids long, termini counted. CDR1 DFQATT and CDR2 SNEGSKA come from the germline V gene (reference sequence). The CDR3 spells CSASSHTVHTL.

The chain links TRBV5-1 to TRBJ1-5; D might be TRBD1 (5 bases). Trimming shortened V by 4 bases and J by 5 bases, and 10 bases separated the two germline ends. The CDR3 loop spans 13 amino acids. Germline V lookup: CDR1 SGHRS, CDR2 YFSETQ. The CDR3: CASSRDSHQPQHF. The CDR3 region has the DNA TGCGCCAGCAGCCGTGACAGTCATCAGCCCCAGCATTTT.

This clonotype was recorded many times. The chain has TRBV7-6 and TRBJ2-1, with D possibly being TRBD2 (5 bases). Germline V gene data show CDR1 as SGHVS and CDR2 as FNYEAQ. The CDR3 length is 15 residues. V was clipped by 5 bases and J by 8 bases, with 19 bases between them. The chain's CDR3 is CASSKPGLAIDEQFF. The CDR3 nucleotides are TGTGCCAGCAGCAAACCGGGCCTAGCTATAGATGAGCAGTTCTTC.

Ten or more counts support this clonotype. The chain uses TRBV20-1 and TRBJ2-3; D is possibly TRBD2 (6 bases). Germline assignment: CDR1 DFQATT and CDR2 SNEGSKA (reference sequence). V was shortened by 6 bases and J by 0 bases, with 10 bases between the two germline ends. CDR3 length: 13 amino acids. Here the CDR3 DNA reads TGCAGTGCGATGGGGGGAAGCACAGATACGCAGTATTTT. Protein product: CSAMGGSTDTQYF.

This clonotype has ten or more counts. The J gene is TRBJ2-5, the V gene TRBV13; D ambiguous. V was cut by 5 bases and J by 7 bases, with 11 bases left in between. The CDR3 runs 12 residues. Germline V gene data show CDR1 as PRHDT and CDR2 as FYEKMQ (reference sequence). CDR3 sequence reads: CASSPQPTTQYF. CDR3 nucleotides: TGTGCCAGCAGCCCCCAACCCACGACCCAGTACTTC.

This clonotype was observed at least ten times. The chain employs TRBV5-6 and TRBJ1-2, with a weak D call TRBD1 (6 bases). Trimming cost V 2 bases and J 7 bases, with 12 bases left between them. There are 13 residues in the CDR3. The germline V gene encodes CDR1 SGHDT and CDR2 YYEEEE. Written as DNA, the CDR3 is TGTGCCAGCAGCTTAGGGGGTGGGAGTGGCTACACCTTC. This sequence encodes CASSLGGGSGYTF.

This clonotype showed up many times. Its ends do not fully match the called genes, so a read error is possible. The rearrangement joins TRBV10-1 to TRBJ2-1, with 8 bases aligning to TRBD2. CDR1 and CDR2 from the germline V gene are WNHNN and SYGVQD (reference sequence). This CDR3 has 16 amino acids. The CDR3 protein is CASSESISGNYDEQFF. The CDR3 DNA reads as TGCGCCAGCAGTGAGTCCATTAGCGGGAACTACGATGAGCAGTTCTTC.

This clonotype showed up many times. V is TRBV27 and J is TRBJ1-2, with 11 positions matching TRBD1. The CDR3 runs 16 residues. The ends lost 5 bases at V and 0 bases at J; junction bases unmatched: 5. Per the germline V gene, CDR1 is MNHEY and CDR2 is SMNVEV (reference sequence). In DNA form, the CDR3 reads TGTGCCAGCAGTCTTTCGGGACAGGGGGCTAACTATGGCTACACCTTC. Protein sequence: CASSLSGQGANYGYTF.

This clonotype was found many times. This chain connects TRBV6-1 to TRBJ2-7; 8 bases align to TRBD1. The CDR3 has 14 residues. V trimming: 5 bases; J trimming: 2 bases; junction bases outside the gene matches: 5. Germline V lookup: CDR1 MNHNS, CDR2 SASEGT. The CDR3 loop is CASSTGTGPYEQYF. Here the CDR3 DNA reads TGTGCCAGCAGTACCGGGACAGGCCCCTACGAGCAGTACTTC.

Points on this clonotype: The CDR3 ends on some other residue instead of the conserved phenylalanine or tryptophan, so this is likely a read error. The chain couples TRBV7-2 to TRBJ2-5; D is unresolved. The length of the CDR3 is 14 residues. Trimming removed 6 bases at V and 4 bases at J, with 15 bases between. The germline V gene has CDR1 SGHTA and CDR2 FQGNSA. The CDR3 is CASSMTLLPETQYL. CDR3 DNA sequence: TGTGCCAGCAGTATGACACTCCTTCCAGAGACCCAGTACCTC.

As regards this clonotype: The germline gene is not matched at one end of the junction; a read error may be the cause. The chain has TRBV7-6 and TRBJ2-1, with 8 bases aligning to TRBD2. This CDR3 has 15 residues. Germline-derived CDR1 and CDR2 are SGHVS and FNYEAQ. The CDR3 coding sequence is TGTGCCAGCAGCTACGCGGGGGGCCTTTACAATGAACAGTTCTTC. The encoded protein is CASSYAGGLYNEQFF.

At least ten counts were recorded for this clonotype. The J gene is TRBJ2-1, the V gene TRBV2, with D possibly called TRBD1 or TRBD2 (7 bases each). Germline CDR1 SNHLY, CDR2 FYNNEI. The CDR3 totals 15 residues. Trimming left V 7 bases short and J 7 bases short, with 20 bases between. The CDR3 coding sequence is TGTGCCAGCACTCCCGGTGGCAGGGGGGGGAATGAGCAGTTCTTC. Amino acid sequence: CASTPGGRGGNEQFF.

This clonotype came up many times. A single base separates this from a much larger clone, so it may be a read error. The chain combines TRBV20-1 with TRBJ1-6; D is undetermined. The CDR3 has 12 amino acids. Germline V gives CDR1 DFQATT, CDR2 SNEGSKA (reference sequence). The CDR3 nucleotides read TGCAGTGCTAGAGGAAGTGACTCACCCCCCCACTTT. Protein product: CSARGSDSPPHF.

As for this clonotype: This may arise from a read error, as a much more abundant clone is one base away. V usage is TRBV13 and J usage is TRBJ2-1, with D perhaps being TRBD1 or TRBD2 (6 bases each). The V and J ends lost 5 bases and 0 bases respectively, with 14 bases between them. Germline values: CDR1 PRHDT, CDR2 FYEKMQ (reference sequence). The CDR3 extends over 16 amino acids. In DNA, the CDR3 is TGTGCCAGCAGCCCGTCGGAGGGGGGCTCCTACAATGAGCAGTTCTTC. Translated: CASSPSEGGSYNEQFF.